The 6 T cell receptor beta chains reported below all come from one sample, sequenced in a study of control samples from healthy donors and cancer patients (dated by TCRdb to the early 2020s). The library was generated by the immunoSEQ multiplex PCR assay. TCRdb holds this immuneACCESS table with in-frame rearrangements only. Some clones are missing; in checked studies, unresolved V genes explain under half, and the rest has no known cause. The sample records around 180,000 clones, about 91% of which are singletons. The ten biggest clones cover roughly 5% of the sample. The sample taken for sequencing was blood. The receptors stem from a woman in her 30s in good health.

The chain has TRBV5-1 and TRBJ2-5; D unresolved. Germline lookup yields CDR1 SGHRS and CDR2 YFSETQ. This CDR3 has 14 amino acids. V lost 0 bases, J lost 3 bases, and 9 bases lay in between. CDR3 sequence: CASSLAGREETQYF. CDR3 DNA sequence: TGCGCCAGCAGCTTGGCCGGCAGAGAAGAGACCCAGTACTTC.

This chain links TRBV28 with TRBJ2-5, with D possibly being TRBD2 (6 bases). The V end lost 11 bases, the J end lost 1 base, and 11 bases lay between the germline ends. The germline gives CDR1 MDHEN, CDR2 SYDVKM. CDR3 length equals 12 residues. CDR3 sequence: CAGGESQETQYF. In DNA, the CDR3 is TGTGCCGGCGGGGAGTCCCAAGAGACCCAGTACTTC.

The chain joins TRBV10-3 to TRBJ2-7, with 8 bases lining up with TRBD1. The CDR3 consists of 14 residues. The V segment lost 3 bases and the J segment 3 bases; nucleotides outside the gene matches: 4. Germline lookup yields CDR1 ENHRY and CDR2 SYGVKD. DNA of the CDR3: TGTGCCATCAGTGACCGGGACAGGTTCTACGAGCAGTACGTC. This gives the protein CAISDRDRFYEQYV.

The chain has TRBV9 and TRBJ2-3; perhaps TRBD1 as D (6 bases). Looked up from germline, CDR1 is SGDLS and CDR2 is YYNGEE. The CDR3 spans 14 residues. Trimming removed 0 bases at V and 3 bases at J, with 8 bases between. The CDR3 is CASSVAGVTDTQYF. The CDR3 bases are TGTGCCAGCAGCGTAGCAGGGGTGACAGATACGCAGTATTTT.

CDR3 amino acids: CASSLGDGQVLGYTF. CDR3 nucleotide sequence: TGCGCCAGCAGCTTGGGTGATGGACAGGTGCTTGGCTACACCTTC. The chain employs TRBV5-1 and TRBJ1-2; 7 bases are a match to TRBD1. CDR3 length: 15 amino acids. The junction had 9 bases not matched to a gene; V was cut back by 0 bases and J by 7 bases. CDR1 and CDR2 from the germline V gene are SGHRS and YFSETQ.

The V gene is TRBV9, the J gene TRBJ2-2; no clear D gene. Germline CDR1 is SGDLS and CDR2 is YYNGEE. Trimming removed 0 bases at V and 0 bases at J, with 6 bases between. The CDR3 length is 15 residues. Written as DNA, the CDR3 is TGTGCCAGCAGCGTAGGGACGGCGAACACCGGGGAGCTGTTTTTT. This sequence encodes CASSVGTANTGELFF. Complete variable domain (other parts from reference TRBV9 and TRBJ2-2): DSGVTQTPKHLITATGQRVTLRCSPRSGDLSVYWYQQSLDQGLQFLIQYYNGEERAKGNILERFSAQQFPDLHSELNLSSLELGDSALYFCASSVGTANTGELFFGEGSRLTVL.